This T cell receptor (beta chain) was captured in a study of control samples from healthy donors and cancer patients. This table comes from immunoSEQ multiplex PCR, and its TCRdb copy is limited to in-frame clones, with some not included. The data show 74,000 or so clones, around 91% seen once. What was sequenced was blood. This TCR was recovered from a man in his fifties or sixties in good health.

For the CDR3, the DNA is TGTGCCAGCAGCCAAGATCCAACTGCAAATCAGCCCCAGCATTTT. Residues: CASSQDPTANQPQHF. V usage is TRBV3-1 (or the pseudogene TRBV3-2) and J usage is TRBJ1-5, with D uncertain. Germline V gives CDR1 LGHDT, CDR2 YNNKEL (reference sequence). Deletions cut 0 bases from V and 4 bases from J, with 10 bases between. CDR3 size: 15 residues.